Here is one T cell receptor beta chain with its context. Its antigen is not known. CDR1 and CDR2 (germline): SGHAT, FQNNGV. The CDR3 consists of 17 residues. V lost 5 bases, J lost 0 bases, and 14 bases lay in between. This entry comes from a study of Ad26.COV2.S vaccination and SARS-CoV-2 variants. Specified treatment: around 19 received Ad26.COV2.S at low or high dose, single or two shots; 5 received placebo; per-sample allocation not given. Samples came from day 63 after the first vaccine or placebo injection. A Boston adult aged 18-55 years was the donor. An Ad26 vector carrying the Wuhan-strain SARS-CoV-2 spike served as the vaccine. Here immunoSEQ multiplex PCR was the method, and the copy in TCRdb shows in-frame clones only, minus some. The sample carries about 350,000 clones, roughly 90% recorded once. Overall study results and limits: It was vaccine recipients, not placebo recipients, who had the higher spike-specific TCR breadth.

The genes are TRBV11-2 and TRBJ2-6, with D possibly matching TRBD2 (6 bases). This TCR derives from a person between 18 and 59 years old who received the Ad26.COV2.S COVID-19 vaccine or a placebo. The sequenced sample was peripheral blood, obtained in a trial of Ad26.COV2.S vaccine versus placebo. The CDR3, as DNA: TGTGCCAGCAGCAGGCTAGCGTATAACTCTGGGGCCAACGTCCTGACTTTC. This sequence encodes CASSRLAYNSGANVLTF.